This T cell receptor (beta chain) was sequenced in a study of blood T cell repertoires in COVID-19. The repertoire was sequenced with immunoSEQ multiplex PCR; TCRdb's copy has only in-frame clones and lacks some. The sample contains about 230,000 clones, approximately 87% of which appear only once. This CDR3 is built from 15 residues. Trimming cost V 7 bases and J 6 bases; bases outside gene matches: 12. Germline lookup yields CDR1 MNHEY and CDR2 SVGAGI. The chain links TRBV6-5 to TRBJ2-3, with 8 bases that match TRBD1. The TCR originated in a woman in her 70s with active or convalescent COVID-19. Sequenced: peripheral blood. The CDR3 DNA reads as TGTGCCAGCACCGGACAGGGCGATTTCTGGGATACGCAGTATTTT. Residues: CASTGQGDFWDTQYF.